This T cell receptor beta chain originates from a study of regulatory T cells in long-lasting Graves disease. Points on this clonotype: Antigen unknown.

V lost 5 bases and J 1 base, leaving 8 bases between the germline ends. The CDR3 has 13 amino acids. The germline CDR1 and CDR2 sequences are SQVTM and ANQGSEA. Time point of the sample: newly diagnosed GD, antithyroid drugs for less than 3 months. PBMC-extracted RNA yielded the TCR library. Notes on the study in general: Patients whose Graves' disease persisted exhibited lower TCR diversity than those newly diagnosed.

According to the study, TCR beta libraries were built with iRepertoire HTBI primers and CDR3-region Arm-PCR. TCRdb reprocessed the multiplex PCR reads with MiXCR, giving one entry per CDR3 protein. Of approximately 560,000 distinct CDR3 sequences listed, about 16% are singletons. These same records also appear under a second study, on T cells in Graves' hyperthyroidism and ophthalmopathy.

The TCR was taken from a man aged 18 to 29 with Graves disease. Here the sequenced sample was peripheral blood mononuclear cells (PBMCs), taken at new diagnosis, from a patient treated with antithyroid drugs. The chain joins TRBV29-1 to TRBJ1-4; D ambiguous. CDR3 DNA sequence: TGCAGCGTTCGTACTTTAACTAATGAAAAACTGTTTTTT. Residues: CSVRTLTNEKLFF.